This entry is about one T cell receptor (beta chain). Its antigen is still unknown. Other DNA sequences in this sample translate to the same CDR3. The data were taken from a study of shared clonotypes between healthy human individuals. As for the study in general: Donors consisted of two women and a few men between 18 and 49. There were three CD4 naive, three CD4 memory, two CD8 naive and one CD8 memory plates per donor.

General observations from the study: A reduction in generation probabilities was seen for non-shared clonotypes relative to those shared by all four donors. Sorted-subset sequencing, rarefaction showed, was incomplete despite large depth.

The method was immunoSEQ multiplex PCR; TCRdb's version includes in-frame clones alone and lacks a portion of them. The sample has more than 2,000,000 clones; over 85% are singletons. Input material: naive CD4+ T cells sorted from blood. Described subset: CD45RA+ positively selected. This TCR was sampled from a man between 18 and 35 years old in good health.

The CDR3 sequence: CASSLGAAYNEQFF. The CDR3 DNA is TGTGCCAGCAGCTTAGGGGCGGCTTACAATGAGCAGTTCTTC. J is TRBJ2-1 and V is TRBV7-9, with unresolved D. Trimming left V 1 base short and J 4 bases short, with 8 bases between. CDR1 and CDR2 from the germline V gene are SEHNR and FQNEAQ (reference sequence). This CDR3 has 14 amino acids.